The source of this T cell receptor (beta chain) is a study of blood T cell repertoires in COVID-19. Study in general: Samples representing acute and convalescent COVID-19 were sourced from the United States, Italy and Spain.

Profiling relied on immunoSEQ multiplex PCR, and the TCRdb table lists in-frame clones only, not all of them. This table holds under 350,000 clones, around 90% found once. Turning to this clone: Germline is not matched at one junction end, which may reflect a read error.

Germline V gene lookup returns CDR1 MNHEY and CDR2 SVGAGI. The CDR3 spans 15 residues. The TCR originated in a woman between 35 and 50 years old who had recovered from COVID-19. Sequenced input: PBMCs or T cells enriched from blood (not recorded which). V and J are TRBV6-5 and TRBJ1-1; D might be TRBD1 (6 bases). The CDR3 sequence is CASSPDSSAFGGVLF. The CDR3 DNA reads as TGTGCCAGCAGTCCGGACAGTTCAGCGTTTGGAGGCGTCTTGTTT.